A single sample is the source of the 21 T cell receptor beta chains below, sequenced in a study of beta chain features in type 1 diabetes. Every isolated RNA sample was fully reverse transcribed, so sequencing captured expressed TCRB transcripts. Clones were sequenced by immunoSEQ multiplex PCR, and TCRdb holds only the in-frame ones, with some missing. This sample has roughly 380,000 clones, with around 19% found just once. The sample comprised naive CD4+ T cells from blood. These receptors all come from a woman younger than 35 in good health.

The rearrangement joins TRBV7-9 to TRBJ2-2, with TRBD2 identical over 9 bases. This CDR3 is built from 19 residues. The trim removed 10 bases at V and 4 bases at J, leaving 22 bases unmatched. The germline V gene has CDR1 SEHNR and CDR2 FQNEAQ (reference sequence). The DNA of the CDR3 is TGTGCCACCTCGTCGCCGTTGGGACTAGCTGGGCAGCGCACCGGGGAGCTGTTTTTT. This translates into CATSSPLGLAGQRTGELFF.

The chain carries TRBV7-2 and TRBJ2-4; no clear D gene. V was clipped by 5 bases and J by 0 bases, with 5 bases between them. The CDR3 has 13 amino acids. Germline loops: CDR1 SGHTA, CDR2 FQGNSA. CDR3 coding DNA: TGTGCCAGCAGCCCAGAAGCCAAAAACATTCAGTACTTC. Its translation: CASSPEAKNIQYF.

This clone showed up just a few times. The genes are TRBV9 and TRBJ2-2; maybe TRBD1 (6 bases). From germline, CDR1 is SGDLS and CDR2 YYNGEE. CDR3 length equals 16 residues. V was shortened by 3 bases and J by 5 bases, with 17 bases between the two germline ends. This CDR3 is CASSAPGDDLTGELFF. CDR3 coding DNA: TGTGCCAGCAGCGCCCCAGGGGACGACCTGACCGGGGAGCTGTTTTTT.

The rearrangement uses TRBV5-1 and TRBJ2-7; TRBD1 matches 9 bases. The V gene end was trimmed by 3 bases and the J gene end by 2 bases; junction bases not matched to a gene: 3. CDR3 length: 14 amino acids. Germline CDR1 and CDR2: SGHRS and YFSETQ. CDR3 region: CASSYGTGTYEQYF. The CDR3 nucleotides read TGCGCCAGCAGCTACGGGACAGGGACCTACGAGCAGTACTTC. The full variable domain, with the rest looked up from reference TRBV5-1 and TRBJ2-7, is KAGVTQTPRYLIKTRGQQVTLSCSPISGHRSVSWYQQTPGQGLQFLFEYFSETQRNKGNFPGRFSGRQFSNSRSEMNVSTLELGDSALYLCASSYGTGTYEQYFGPGTRLTVT.

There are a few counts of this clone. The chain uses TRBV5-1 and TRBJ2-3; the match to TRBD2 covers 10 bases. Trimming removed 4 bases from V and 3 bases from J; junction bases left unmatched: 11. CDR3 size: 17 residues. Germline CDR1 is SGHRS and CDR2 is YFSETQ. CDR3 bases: TGCGCCAGCAGCCTTATCCCGGGACTAGCGATAACAGATACGCAGTATTTT. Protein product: CASSLIPGLAITDTQYF. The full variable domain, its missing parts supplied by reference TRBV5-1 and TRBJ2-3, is KAGVTQTPRYLIKTRGQQVTLSCSPISGHRSVSWYQQTPGQGLQFLFEYFSETQRNKGNFPGRFSGRQFSNSRSEMNVSTLELGDSALYLCASSLIPGLAITDTQYFGPGTRLTVL.

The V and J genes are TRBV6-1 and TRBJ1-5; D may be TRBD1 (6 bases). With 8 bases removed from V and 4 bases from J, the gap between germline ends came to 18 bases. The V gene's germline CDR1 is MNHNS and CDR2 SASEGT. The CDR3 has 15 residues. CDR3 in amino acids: CASGLRGQGNQPQHF. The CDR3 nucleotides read TGTGCCAGCGGTCTGCGGGGGCAAGGTAATCAGCCCCAGCATTTT.

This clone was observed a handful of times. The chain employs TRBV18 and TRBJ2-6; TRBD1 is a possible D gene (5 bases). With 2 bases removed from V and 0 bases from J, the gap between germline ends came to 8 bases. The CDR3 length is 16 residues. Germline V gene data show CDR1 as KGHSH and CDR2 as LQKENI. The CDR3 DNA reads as TGTGCCAGCTCACCAGTGACAGACTCTGGGGCCAACGTCCTGACTTTC. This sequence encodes CASSPVTDSGANVLTF.

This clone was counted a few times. The CDR3 reads CASSWGTSQETQYF. The DNA of the CDR3 is TGTGCCAGCAGCTGGGGGACTAGCCAAGAGACCCAGTACTTC. The rearrangement joins TRBV5-4 to TRBJ2-5; 8 bases are shared with TRBD2. Germline lookup yields CDR1 SGHNT and CDR2 YYREEE (reference sequence). This CDR3 is built from 14 residues. V shed 3 bases and J 1 base; nucleotides not matched to a gene: 2.

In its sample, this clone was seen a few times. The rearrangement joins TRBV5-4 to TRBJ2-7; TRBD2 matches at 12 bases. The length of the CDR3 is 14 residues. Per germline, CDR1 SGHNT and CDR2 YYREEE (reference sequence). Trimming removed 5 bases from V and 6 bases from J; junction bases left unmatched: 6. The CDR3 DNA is TGTGCCAGCAGGCGTGAGGGACTAGCGGGCGAGCAGTACTTC. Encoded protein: CASRREGLAGEQYF.

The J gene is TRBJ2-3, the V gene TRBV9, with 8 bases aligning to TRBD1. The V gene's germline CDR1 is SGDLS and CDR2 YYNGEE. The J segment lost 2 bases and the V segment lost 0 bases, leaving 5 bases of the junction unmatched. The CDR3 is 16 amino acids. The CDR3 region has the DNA TGTGCCAGCAGCGTAGTGGGGGACAGGCCCACAGATACGCAGTATTTT. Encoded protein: CASSVVGDRPTDTQYF.

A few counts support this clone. The CDR3, as DNA: TGTGCCATCAGCGTTCGGGACAGGGGACTCGGCGAGCAGTACTTC. Translation: CAISVRDRGLGEQYF. This chain joins TRBV10-3 and TRBJ2-7; 10 nucleotides align to TRBD1. The germline CDR1 and CDR2 sequences are ENHRY and SYGVKD. CDR3 length: 15 residues. V gave up 6 bases and J gave up 6 bases; unmatched junction bases: 11.

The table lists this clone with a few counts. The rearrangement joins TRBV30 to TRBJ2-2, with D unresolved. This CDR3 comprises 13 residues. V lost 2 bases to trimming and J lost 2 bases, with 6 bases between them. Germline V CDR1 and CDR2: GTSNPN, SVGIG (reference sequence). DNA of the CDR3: TGTGCCTGGAGTTGGCTCAACACCGGGGAGCTGTTTTTT. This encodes CAWSWLNTGELFF.

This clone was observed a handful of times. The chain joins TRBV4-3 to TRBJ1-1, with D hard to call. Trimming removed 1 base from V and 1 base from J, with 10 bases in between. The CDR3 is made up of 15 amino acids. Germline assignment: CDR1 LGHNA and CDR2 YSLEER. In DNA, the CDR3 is TGCGCCAGCAGCCAAGTAAGGTCGGGGAACACTGAAGCTTTCTTT. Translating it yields CASSQVRSGNTEAFF.

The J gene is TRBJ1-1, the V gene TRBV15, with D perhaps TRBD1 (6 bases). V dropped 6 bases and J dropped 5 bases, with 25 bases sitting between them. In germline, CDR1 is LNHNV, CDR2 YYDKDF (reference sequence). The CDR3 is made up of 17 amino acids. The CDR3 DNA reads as TGTGCCACCAGACCCTCGGACGGGGGGGCGCGAGGAACTGAAGCTTTCTTT. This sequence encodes CATRPSDGGARGTEAFF.

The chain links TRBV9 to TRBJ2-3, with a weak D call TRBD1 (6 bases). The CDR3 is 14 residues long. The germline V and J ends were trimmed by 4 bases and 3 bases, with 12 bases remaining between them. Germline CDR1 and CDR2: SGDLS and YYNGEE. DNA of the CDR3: TGTGCCAGCAGCCCAAGGACAGCTACAGATACGCAGTATTTT. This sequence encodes CASSPRTATDTQYF.

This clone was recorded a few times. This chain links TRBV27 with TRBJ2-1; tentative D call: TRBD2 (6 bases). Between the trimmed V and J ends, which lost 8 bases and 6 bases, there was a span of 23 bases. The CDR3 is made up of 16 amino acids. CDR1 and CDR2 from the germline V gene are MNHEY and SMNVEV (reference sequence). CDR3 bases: TGTGCCAGCTTTCTCGGAGGGGCAGGGAAGCGCAATGAGCAGTTCTTC. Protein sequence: CASFLGGAGKRNEQFF.

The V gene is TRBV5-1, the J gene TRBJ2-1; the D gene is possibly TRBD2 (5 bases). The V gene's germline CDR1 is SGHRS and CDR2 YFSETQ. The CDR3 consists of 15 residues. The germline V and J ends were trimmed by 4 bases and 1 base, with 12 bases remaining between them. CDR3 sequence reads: CASSGEGWSYNEQFF. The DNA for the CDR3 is TGCGCCAGCAGCGGCGAGGGTTGGTCCTACAATGAGCAGTTCTTC.

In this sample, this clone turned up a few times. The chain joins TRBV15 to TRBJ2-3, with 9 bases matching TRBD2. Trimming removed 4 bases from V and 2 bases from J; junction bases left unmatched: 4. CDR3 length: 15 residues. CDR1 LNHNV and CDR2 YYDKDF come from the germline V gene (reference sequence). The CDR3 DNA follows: TGTGCCACCAGCACCAGACTAGCGGACACAGATACGCAGTATTTT. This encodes CATSTRLADTDTQYF. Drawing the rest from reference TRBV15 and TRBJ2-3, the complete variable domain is DAMVIQNPRYQVTQFGKPVTLSCSQTLNHNVMYWYQQKSSQAPKLLFHYYDKDFNNEADTPDNFQSRRPNTSFCFLDIRSPGLGDTAMYLCATSTRLADTDTQYFGPGTRLTVL.

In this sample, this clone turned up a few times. The CDR3 bases are TGTGCCAGCACCGGGACTAACCGCAATGAGCAGTTCTTC. Protein: CASTGTNRNEQFF. The chain employs TRBV4-2 and TRBJ2-1; TRBD2 matches at 7 bases. The CDR3 length is 13 residues. J gave up 6 bases and V 7 bases, and 6 bases lay outside the gene matches. Germline CDR1 reads LGHNA; CDR2 reads YNFKEQ.

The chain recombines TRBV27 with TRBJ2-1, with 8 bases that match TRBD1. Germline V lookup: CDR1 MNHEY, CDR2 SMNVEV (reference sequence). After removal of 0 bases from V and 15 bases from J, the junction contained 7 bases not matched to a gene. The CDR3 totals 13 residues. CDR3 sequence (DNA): TGTGCCAGCAGTTTATCGTCCAGGGGGCAAGCGTTCTTC. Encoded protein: CASSLSSRGQAFF.

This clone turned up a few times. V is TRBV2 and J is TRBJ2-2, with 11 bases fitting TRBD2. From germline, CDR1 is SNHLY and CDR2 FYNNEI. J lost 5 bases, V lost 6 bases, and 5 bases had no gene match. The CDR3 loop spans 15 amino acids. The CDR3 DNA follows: TGTGCCAGCAGCCGACTAGCGGGATCGACCGGGGAGCTGTTTTTT. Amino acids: CASSRLAGSTGELFF.